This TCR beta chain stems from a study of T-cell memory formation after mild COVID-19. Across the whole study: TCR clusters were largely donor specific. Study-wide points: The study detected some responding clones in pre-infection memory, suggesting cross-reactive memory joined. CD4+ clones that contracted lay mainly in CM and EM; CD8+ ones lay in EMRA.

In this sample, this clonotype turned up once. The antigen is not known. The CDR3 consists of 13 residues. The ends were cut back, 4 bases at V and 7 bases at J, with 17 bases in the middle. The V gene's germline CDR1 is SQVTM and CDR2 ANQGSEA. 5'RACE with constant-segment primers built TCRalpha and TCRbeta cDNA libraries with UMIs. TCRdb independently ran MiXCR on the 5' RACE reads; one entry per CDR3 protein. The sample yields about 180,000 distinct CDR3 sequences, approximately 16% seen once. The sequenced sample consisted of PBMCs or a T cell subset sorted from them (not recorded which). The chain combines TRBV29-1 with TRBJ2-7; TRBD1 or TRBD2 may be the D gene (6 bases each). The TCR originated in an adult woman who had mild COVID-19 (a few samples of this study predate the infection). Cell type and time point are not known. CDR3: CSVVRYQGTEQYF. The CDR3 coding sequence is TGCAGCGTTGTTCGGTACCAGGGGACTGAGCAGTACTTC.